The 22 T cell receptor beta chains below all came from one sample that was sequenced in a study of shared clonotypes between healthy human individuals. Generated by immunoSEQ multiplex PCR, the TCRdb table keeps only in-frame clones and is missing some. The data show approximately 1,500,000 clones, 95% to 99% seen once. The material sequenced was naive CD4+ T cells sorted from blood. Sample subset: CD45RA+ positively selected. Receptors were obtained from a young man in good health.

The chain employs TRBV4-1 and TRBJ2-7; 8 bases are shared with TRBD2. The germline gives CDR1 MGHRA, CDR2 YSYEKL. This CDR3 spans 16 amino acids. V lost 1 base, J lost 2 bases, and 7 bases stayed unmatched. As DNA, the CDR3 is TGCGCCAGCAGCCAAGTCGACGGGAGGGGCCCCTACGAGCAGTACTTC. As protein: CASSQVDGRGPYEQYF.

The CDR3 protein is CASSFPPNEQFF. The CDR3 DNA sequence: TGTGCCAGCAGCTTTCCCCCGAATGAGCAGTTCTTC. The chain combines TRBV5-4 with TRBJ2-1; D gene unclear. The CDR3 runs 12 residues. Trimming took 2 bases from V and 7 from J, leaving 7 bases between them. Germline CDR1 SGHNT, CDR2 YYREEE (reference sequence). The full variable domain, completed using reference TRBV5-4 and TRBJ2-1, is ETGVTQSPTHLIKTRGQQVTLRCSSQSGHNTVSWYQQALGQGPQFIFQYYREEENGRGNFPPRFSGLQFPNYSSELNVNALELDDSALYLCASSFPPNEQFFGPGTRLTVL.

The chain joins TRBV27 to TRBJ2-1, with TRBD2 matching over 11 bases. V lost 6 bases and J lost 9; bases outside the gene matches: 4. The CDR3 is made up of 13 amino acids. CDR1 and CDR2 from the germline V gene are MNHEY and SMNVEV (reference sequence). The CDR3 DNA sequence: TGTGCCAGCAGCGGACTAGCGGGCCCTGAGCAGTTCTTC. It is translated as CASSGLAGPEQFF.

The chain links TRBV28 to TRBJ1-5, with a possible D match to TRBD1 (5 bases). V lost 8 bases and J lost 8, with 13 bases in between. The CDR3 has 12 amino acids. Germline CDR1 MDHEN, CDR2 SYDVKM. The CDR3 spells CASGTGGEPQHF. CDR3 nucleotide sequence: TGTGCCAGCGGTACCGGGGGGGAGCCCCAGCATTTT.

V is TRBV18 and J is TRBJ1-2; D is possibly TRBD1 (5 bases). Germline V gives CDR1 KGHSH, CDR2 LQKENI. Trimming left V 3 bases short and J 8 bases short, with 19 bases between. The CDR3 totals 15 residues. CDR3 DNA sequence: TGTGCCAGCTCACCGAACCGGCAGGGATTAAGCGGCTACACCTTC. This translates into CASSPNRQGLSGYTF.

The chain is built from TRBV19 and TRBJ1-1, with D possibly TRBD1 on 5 matching bases. The germline V and J ends were trimmed by 3 bases and 7 bases, with 15 bases remaining between them. The CDR3 loop spans 14 amino acids. Germline values: CDR1 LNHDA, CDR2 SQIVND (reference sequence). The DNA for the CDR3 is TGTGCCAGTAGTATTATCACAGGACTTAATGAAGCTTTCTTT. This gives the protein CASSIITGLNEAFF.

CDR3 in DNA: TGTGCCAGCAGCGGACAGGGCCGCTACGAGCAGTACTTC. The encoded protein is CASSGQGRYEQYF. The gene calls are TRBV27 and TRBJ2-7, with 8 nucleotides matching TRBD1. Germline V gene lookup returns CDR1 MNHEY and CDR2 SMNVEV (reference sequence). CDR3 length: 13 residues. With V trimmed by 6 bases and J by 3 bases, 4 bases remained unmatched.

This chain connects TRBV25-1 to TRBJ1-4; D possibly corresponds to TRBD1 (5 bases). The CDR3 covers 12 residues. CDR1 is MGHDK, CDR2 SYGVNS, per germline. Trimming stripped 2 bases from V and 8 bases from J, with 6 bases between. CDR3 loop: CASSEQGEKLFF. Here the CDR3 DNA reads TGTGCCAGCAGTGAACAGGGAGAAAAACTGTTTTTT.

The genes are TRBV14 and TRBJ2-2, with 9 bases lining up with TRBD2. The CDR3 has 20 residues. Trimming removed 1 base from V and 3 bases from J; junction bases left unmatched: 15. Germline values: CDR1 SGHDN, CDR2 FVKESK. In nucleotides, the CDR3 is TGTGCCAGCAGCCAAGTTACCGTCTGGCTAGCGGGGAAGCACACCGGGGAGCTGTTTTTT. It specifies CASSQVTVWLAGKHTGELFF.

This clone was observed a single time. This rearrangement joins TRBV6-1 to TRBJ1-2, with D unclear. CDR1 and CDR2 (germline): MNHNS, SASEGT. This CDR3 has 13 amino acids. Trimming left V 10 bases short and J 4 bases short, with 16 bases between. The DNA of the CDR3 is TGTGCCACCCGTCCGGCCACGACCTATGGCTACACCTTC. Amino acids: CATRPATTYGYTF.

The chain joins TRBV25-1 to TRBJ2-5, with D perhaps matching TRBD1 or TRBD2 (6 bases each). The CDR3 spans 16 residues. Germline assignment: CDR1 MGHDK and CDR2 SYGVNS. The V end was cut by 8 bases, the J end by 2 bases, with 21 bases between. The DNA for the CDR3 is TGTGCCAGCTCAATTGATGCGGGACACTGGCAAGAGACCCAGTACTTC. This encodes CASSIDAGHWQETQYF.

This chain links TRBV4-1 with TRBJ2-7; 8 bases align to TRBD2. The V gene's germline CDR1 is MGHRA and CDR2 YSYEKL. V lost 0 bases and J lost 1; bases outside the gene matches: 8. CDR3 length equals 17 residues. CDR3 loop: CASSQDRSSGKSYEQYF. Written as DNA, the CDR3 is TGCGCCAGCAGCCAAGATCGGAGTAGCGGGAAATCCTACGAGCAGTACTTC.

This clone appeared a single time. This sequence joins TRBV9 and TRBJ2-2; 8 bases are a match to TRBD1. The length of the CDR3 is 16 residues. The J segment lost 4 bases and the V segment lost 0 bases, leaving 5 bases of the junction unmatched. In germline, CDR1 is SGDLS, CDR2 YYNGEE. CDR3 loop: CASSVDQGAGTGELFF. In nucleotides, the CDR3 is TGTGCCAGCAGCGTAGACCAGGGGGCCGGCACCGGGGAGCTGTTTTTT.

CDR3 sequence reads: CSVAIGAFTDTQYF. In DNA, the CDR3 is TGCAGCGTTGCGATAGGGGCTTTCACAGATACGCAGTATTTT. The chain recombines TRBV29-1 with TRBJ2-3; D perhaps matches TRBD1 (5 bases). V lost 4 bases, J lost 2 bases, and 13 bases lay in between. Germline V lookup: CDR1 SQVTM, CDR2 ANQGSEA. This CDR3 has 14 residues.

J is TRBJ1-3 and V is TRBV5-5, with D perhaps TRBD1 (6 bases). Germline V gene lookup returns CDR1 SGHKS and CDR2 YYEKEE (reference sequence). The CDR3 consists of 15 residues. Trimming cost V 4 bases and J 7 bases, with 18 bases left between them. The CDR3 sequence: CASSPTGLNWNTIYF. DNA for the CDR3: TGTGCCAGCAGCCCAACAGGGCTAAATTGGAACACCATATATTTT.

The CDR3: CASSLEGQGASYGYTF. The DNA for the CDR3 is TGTGCCAGCAGCTTAGAGGGACAGGGGGCCTCTTATGGCTACACCTTC. The chain combines TRBV7-9 with TRBJ1-2; TRBD1 matches 12 bases. The length of the CDR3 is 16 residues. V dropped 1 base and J dropped 5; count of bases not matched to a gene: 5. Germline lookup yields CDR1 SEHNR and CDR2 FQNEAQ (reference sequence).

The chain links TRBV6-5 to TRBJ2-7; perhaps TRBD1 as D (6 bases). CDR1 is MNHEY, CDR2 SVGAGI, per germline. The CDR3 sequence is 13 residues long. Trimming took off 5 bases at V and 3 bases at J, with 11 bases between the two ends. CDR3 loop: CASSRGFSYEQYF. Written as DNA, the CDR3 is TGTGCCAGCAGTAGGGGGTTTAGCTACGAGCAGTACTTC.

A remark on this clone: At one boundary the junction diverges from the germline segment, which might be a read error. Distinct nucleotide sequences in the sample also encode this CDR3. The chain combines TRBV27 with TRBJ2-7; D unclear. Germline V gives CDR1 MNHEY, CDR2 SMNVEV (reference sequence). This CDR3 spans 13 amino acids. CDR3 in amino acids: CASSWRQSYEQYF. The CDR3 nucleotides are TGTGCAAGCAGCTGGCGGCAGTCCTACGAGCAGTACTTC.

The V call is TRBV15, the J call TRBJ1-4; unclear D gene. Germline CDR1 reads LNHNV; CDR2 reads YYDKDF (reference sequence). The CDR3 is 14 residues long. The V and J ends lost 0 bases and 10 bases respectively, with 12 bases between them. The CDR3 spells CATSRDGGKGKLFF. The DNA for the CDR3 is TGTGCCACCAGCAGAGATGGAGGGAAGGGAAAACTGTTTTTT.

The chain is built from TRBV7-9 and TRBJ1-1; 9 positions match TRBD1. In germline, CDR1 is SEHNR, CDR2 FQNEAQ (reference sequence). With 1 base clipped from V and 3 bases from J, the junction kept 9 bases outside the gene matches. CDR3 length: 17 amino acids. The CDR3 reads CASSLVGGQGEDTEAFF. The CDR3 DNA follows: TGTGCCAGCAGCTTAGTAGGGGGACAGGGTGAGGACACTGAAGCTTTCTTT.

J is TRBJ2-1 and V is TRBV7-9; 9 positions match TRBD2. The CDR3 runs to 16 residues. Looked up from germline, CDR1 is SEHNR and CDR2 is FQNEAQ (reference sequence). V lost 1 base to trimming and J lost 4 bases; unmatched junction nucleotides: 5. The CDR3 reads CASSLVTSGEYNEQFF. The CDR3 DNA follows: TGTGCCAGCAGCTTAGTGACTAGCGGAGAATACAATGAGCAGTTCTTC.

This chain connects TRBV29-1 to TRBJ1-2; TRBD1 matches 8 bases. The germline CDR1 and CDR2 sequences are SQVTM and ANQGSEA. The CDR3 has 15 residues. V lost 6 bases, J lost 0 bases, and 9 bases stayed unmatched. The CDR3 DNA is TGCAGCGTGCCGGACAGGGTTCTATCTAACTATGGCTACACCTTC. This encodes CSVPDRVLSNYGYTF.